These T cell receptor beta chains were read from a single sample in a study of blood T cell repertoires in COVID-19. Libraries were prepared by immunoSEQ multiplex PCR; TCRdb keeps only in-frame clonotypes and omits some of them. The sample includes roughly 250,000 clones, about 87% of them seen just once. Sample: PBMCs or T cells enriched from blood (not recorded which). The receptors were sampled from a woman between 50 and 59 years old who had recovered from COVID-19. Both conserved end residues are part of each CDR3. The D gene is left open where the match is weak. The size of a clone is reported for some rows only, either as once, few or many, or as a class for expanded clones.

len: 16; abundance: .; d_gene: TRBD2; v_gene: TRBV5-3; j_gene: TRBJ2-1; CDR3nt: TGTGCCAGAGACACAGAGCGGGGCTTGTGGGACAATGAGCAGTTCTTC; CDR3aa: CARDTERGLWDNEQFF
len: 16; abundance: .; d_gene: TRBD2; v_gene: TRBV10-3; j_gene: TRBJ2-1; CDR3nt: TGTGCCATCAGTGACTCCGGGACTAGCGGGATAAATGAGCAGTTCTTC; CDR3aa: CAISDSGTSGINEQFF
len: 14; abundance: .; d_gene: TRBD1; v_gene: TRBV3-1/TRBV3-2; j_gene: TRBJ2-7; CDR3nt: TGTGCCAGCAGCCAACGGGACAGCTCCTACGAGCAGTACTTC; CDR3aa: CASSQRDSSYEQYF
len: 16; abundance: once; d_gene: .; v_gene: TRBV28; j_gene: TRBJ1-2; CDR3nt: TGTGCCAGCAGTTTAGGGAGGGTTCGCGTCCAATATGGCTACACCTTC; CDR3aa: CASSLGRVRVQYGYTF
len: 13; abundance: .; d_gene: .; v_gene: TRBV19; j_gene: TRBJ2-1; CDR3nt: TGTGCCAGTAGTAGCGGGAATGGGAATGAGCAGTTCTTC; CDR3aa: CASSSGNGNEQFF
len: 14; abundance: .; d_gene: .; v_gene: TRBV7-2; j_gene: TRBJ2-1; CDR3nt: TGTGCCAGCAGCCCACGAGGGACCTACAATGAGCAGTTCTTC; CDR3aa: CASSPRGTYNEQFF
len: 15; abundance: few; d_gene: .; v_gene: TRBV7-9; j_gene: TRBJ2-1; CDR3nt: TGTGCCAGCAGCTTAGGCACCCGGGGGATTAATGAGCAGTTCTTC; CDR3aa: CASSLGTRGINEQFF
len: 16; abundance: .; d_gene: TRBD2; v_gene: TRBV28; j_gene: TRBJ2-7; CDR3nt: TGTGCCAGCAGTCCCTTGGGCGGGAGGGGTTACTACGAGCAGTACTTC; CDR3aa: CASSPLGGRGYYEQYF
len: 15; abundance: once; d_gene: TRBD2; v_gene: TRBV28; j_gene: TRBJ2-3; CDR3nt: TGTGCCAGCCCGAAGACTAGCGGGAGCACAGATACGCAGTATTTT; CDR3aa: CASPKTSGSTDTQYF
len: 13; abundance: .; d_gene: .; v_gene: TRBV7-2; j_gene: TRBJ1-4; CDR3nt: TGTGCCAGCAGCTTACACAGTAATGAAAAACTGTTTTTT; CDR3aa: CASSLHSNEKLFF
len: 14; abundance: .; d_gene: TRBD1; v_gene: TRBV5-1; j_gene: TRBJ2-1; CDR3nt: TGCGCCAGCAGCTTGGGACAGGGGGCGAATGAGCAGTTCTTC; CDR3aa: CASSLGQGANEQFF
len: 13; abundance: .; d_gene: .; v_gene: TRBV28; j_gene: TRBJ2-7; CDR3nt: TGTGCCAGCTTAGGTTGGCCTAGCTACGAGCAGTACTTC; CDR3aa: CASLGWPSYEQYF
len: 15; abundance: .; d_gene: TRBD2; v_gene: TRBV2; j_gene: TRBJ2-3; CDR3nt: TGTGCCAGCAGCACAATTCTAGCGGATGCAGATACGCAGTATTTT; CDR3aa: CASSTILADADTQYF
len: 17; abundance: .; d_gene: TRBD1; v_gene: TRBV2; j_gene: TRBJ1-1; CDR3nt: TGTGCCAGCAGAAATGCGAAGGGGGCGACTGGTAACACTGAAGCTTTCTTT; CDR3aa: CASRNAKGATGNTEAFF
len: 15; abundance: .; d_gene: .; v_gene: TRBV7-2; j_gene: TRBJ2-2; CDR3nt: TGTGCCAGCAGCTTTCGAAGCGCAAACACCGGGGAGCTGTTTTTT; CDR3aa: CASSFRSANTGELFF
len: 13; abundance: .; d_gene: .; v_gene: TRBV15; j_gene: TRBJ1-1; CDR3nt: TGTGCCACCAGGACAAGTGGAACCACTGAAGCTTTCTTT; CDR3aa: CATRTSGTTEAFF
len: 16; abundance: .; d_gene: TRBD2; v_gene: TRBV11-2; j_gene: TRBJ2-1; CDR3nt: TGTGCCAGCAGCTTCCCGGGACTAGCGGGATGGGATGAGCAGTTCTTC; CDR3aa: CASSFPGLAGWDEQFF
len: 15; abundance: .; d_gene: TRBD1; v_gene: TRBV7-2; j_gene: TRBJ1-5; CDR3nt: TGTGCCAGCAGCTTAAGACAGGGTCGATATGAGCCCCAGCATTTT; CDR3aa: CASSLRQGRYEPQHF
len: 11; abundance: .; d_gene: .; v_gene: TRBV12-3/TRBV12-4; j_gene: TRBJ1-2; CDR3nt: TGTGCCAGCACCCCCGGGGAAGGCTACACCTTC; CDR3aa: CASTPGEGYTF
len: 14; abundance: .; d_gene: .; v_gene: TRBV11-3; j_gene: TRBJ2-3; CDR3nt: TGTGCCAGCAGCAACCCAGGGGTCACAGATACGCAGTATTTT; CDR3aa: CASSNPGVTDTQYF
len: 15; abundance: once; d_gene: .; v_gene: TRBV5-1; j_gene: TRBJ1-1; CDR3nt: TGCGCCACCAACGTGGGGGCGGTTGGGGACACTGAAGCTTTCTTT; CDR3aa: CATNVGAVGDTEAFF
len: 15; abundance: .; d_gene: .; v_gene: TRBV19; j_gene: TRBJ2-6; CDR3nt: TGTGCCAGTAGTGTACCGGTCCCTGGGGCCAACGTCCTGACTTTC; CDR3aa: CASSVPVPGANVLTF
len: 14; abundance: .; d_gene: .; v_gene: TRBV7-3; j_gene: TRBJ2-1; CDR3nt: TGTGCCAGCAGCTTTACCCTCGGTCCCCATGAGCAGTTCTTC; CDR3aa: CASSFTLGPHEQFF
len: 14; abundance: few; d_gene: .; v_gene: TRBV30; j_gene: TRBJ1-1; CDR3nt: TGTGCCTGGAGCGTCGGGGGAAGGGACACTGAAGCTTTCTTT; CDR3aa: CAWSVGGRDTEAFF
len: 13; abundance: .; d_gene: TRBD1; v_gene: TRBV29-1; j_gene: TRBJ1-5; CDR3nt: TGCAGCGTGGCCCAGGGGGACAATCAGCCCCAGCATTTT; CDR3aa: CSVAQGDNQPQHF
len: 16; abundance: once; d_gene: TRBD2; v_gene: TRBV4-2; j_gene: TRBJ2-7; CDR3nt: TGTGCCAGCAGCCAAGATGTGACTAGCGGGAGACGCGAGCAGTACTTC; CDR3aa: CASSQDVTSGRREQYF
len: 16; abundance: .; d_gene: TRBD1; v_gene: TRBV30; j_gene: TRBJ1-2; CDR3nt: TGTGCCTGGAGTGTACCGGTGCAGGGGGCATTTTATGGCTACACCTTC; CDR3aa: CAWSVPVQGAFYGYTF
len: 15; abundance: .; d_gene: .; v_gene: TRBV5-1; j_gene: TRBJ1-3; CDR3nt: TGCGCCAGCAGCTTGGCCCCAGAAACTGGAAACACCATATATTTT; CDR3aa: CASSLAPETGNTIYF
len: 14; abundance: .; d_gene: .; v_gene: TRBV6-5; j_gene: TRBJ1-5; CDR3nt: TGTGCCAGCAGTCGTCTTATGGGGGCCGAGCCCCAGCATTTT; CDR3aa: CASSRLMGAEPQHF
len: 13; abundance: .; d_gene: .; v_gene: TRBV27; j_gene: TRBJ1-1; CDR3nt: TGTGCCAACAGCCTGGGACTCAACACTGAAGCTTTCTTT; CDR3aa: CANSLGLNTEAFF
len: 14; abundance: .; d_gene: .; v_gene: TRBV28; j_gene: TRBJ1-1; CDR3nt: TGTGCCAGCAGTTTAACAACCCCGAACACTGAAGCTTTCTTT; CDR3aa: CASSLTTPNTEAFF
len: 16; abundance: .; d_gene: .; v_gene: TRBV10-3; j_gene: TRBJ2-2; CDR3nt: TGTGCCATCAGCGCTTTAGCGACTTCGAACACCGGGGAGCTGTTTTTT; CDR3aa: CAISALATSNTGELFF
len: 16; abundance: .; d_gene: .; v_gene: TRBV5-1; j_gene: TRBJ1-1; CDR3nt: TGCGCCAGCAGCCCAGGGGCGGGGGCATCGAACACTGAAGCTTTCTTT; CDR3aa: CASSPGAGASNTEAFF
len: 14; abundance: .; d_gene: .; v_gene: TRBV19; j_gene: TRBJ2-7; CDR3nt: TGTGCCAGTAGTATCCAGCAGGAATCCTACGAGCAGTACTTC; CDR3aa: CASSIQQESYEQYF
len: 15; abundance: .; d_gene: TRBD2; v_gene: TRBV7-8; j_gene: TRBJ2-5; CDR3nt: TGTGCCAGCAGCTCCCCTAGCGGGTTAAAAGAGACCCAGTACTTC; CDR3aa: CASSSPSGLKETQYF
len: 14; abundance: .; d_gene: TRBD1; v_gene: TRBV7-3; j_gene: TRBJ1-2; CDR3nt: TGTGCCAGCAGCACACAGGACAGGGGGAATGGCTACACCTTC; CDR3aa: CASSTQDRGNGYTF
len: 14; abundance: once; d_gene: .; v_gene: TRBV5-4; j_gene: TRBJ2-3; CDR3nt: TGTGCCAGCAGCTCTTCGACTGGCACAGATACGCAGTATTTT; CDR3aa: CASSSSTGTDTQYF
len: 14; abundance: .; d_gene: .; v_gene: TRBV27; j_gene: TRBJ2-7; CDR3nt: TGTGCCAGCAGTTTTATCAGGGATTCCTACGAGCAGTACTTC; CDR3aa: CASSFIRDSYEQYF
len: 15; abundance: .; d_gene: TRBD2; v_gene: TRBV6-6; j_gene: TRBJ2-5; CDR3nt: TGTGCCAGCAGTGACCCCACTAGCGGTCGGGAGACCCAGTACTTC; CDR3aa: CASSDPTSGRETQYF
len: 18; abundance: .; d_gene: TRBD1; v_gene: TRBV18; j_gene: TRBJ2-6; CDR3nt: TGTGCCAGCTCCCCCGGACAGGGGAGCCTATCTGGGGCCAACGTCCTGACTTTC; CDR3aa: CASSPGQGSLSGANVLTF
len: 13; abundance: .; d_gene: TRBD1; v_gene: TRBV11-2; j_gene: TRBJ1-1; CDR3nt: TGTGCCAGCAGAAGACAGGGTTACACTGAAGCTTTCTTT; CDR3aa: CASRRQGYTEAFF